A selection of T cell receptor beta chains follows, all from one sample in a study of blood T cell repertoires in COVID-19. The repertoire was sequenced with immunoSEQ multiplex PCR; TCRdb's copy has only in-frame clones and lacks some. The table lists about 150,000 clones, roughly nine tenths of them singletons. The sequenced material came from peripheral blood. Receptor source: a woman in her sixties or seventies with acute or convalescent COVID-19. The CDR3 runs from the conserved cysteine through the conserved F or W. The D gene is left open where the match is weak.

d_call v_call cdr3_aa
- TRBV29-1 CSVTTFQETQYF
TRBD2 TRBV11-2 CASSSIAGGKSYNEQFF
TRBD1 TRBV27 CASSNRQGVTDTQYF
- TRBV7-3 CASSPEGGLAKNIQYF
- TRBV5-1 CASSLVAASTNTGELFF
TRBD1 TRBV6-5 CASRFGTGGNSPLHF
- TRBV11-2 CASSSQDTLNTEAFF
TRBD1 TRBV28 CASRSSGTGGYGYTF
- TRBV3-1/TRBV3-2 CASSQVGALAATNEKLFF
TRBD2 TRBV6-2/TRBV6-3 CASSLIGSGGVEQFF
- TRBV18 CASSPGENYGYTF
TRBD1 TRBV5-1 CASSGGQGNTEAFF
TRBD2 TRBV3-1/TRBV3-2 CASSLSGGGGNIQYF
TRBD1 TRBV9 CASSVASLGRDRGQRGTEAFF
TRBD1 TRBV19 CASSNRQGGNQPQHF
- TRBV10-2 CASSEMRSGVSNQPQHF
TRBD2 TRBV7-8 CASSPRPAGDIGELFF
TRBD1 TRBV28 CASSARQGLGSPLHF
- TRBV7-2 CASSPLGQKLFF
TRBD1 TRBV5-1 CATRQGSVGTEAFF
TRBD1 TRBV4-2 CASSQEFNAGGDGYTF
- TRBV2 CASTIDGGRNTQYF
TRBD1 TRBV19 CASSMGTGISNQPQHF
TRBD2 TRBV7-8 CASSKIAGGFGEQFF
- TRBV28 CASSLPTGLNTEAFF
- TRBV28 CARSSRGGAGNQPQHF
- TRBV29-1 CSVGSPGSGAPTDTQYF
TRBD1 TRBV4-3 CASSQETGVTYEQYF
- TRBV4-2 CASSQEPGGRQPQHF
- TRBV7-9 CASSLSPPSSYNSPLHF
- TRBV2 CASSGDIREKLFF
TRBD2 TRBV11-3 CASSRAGGNTDTQYF
TRBD2 TRBV5-5 CASSPSGGPYEQYF
- TRBV7-6 CASNTVPGDSVTGELFF
TRBD2 TRBV24-1 CARGPPGPGGGTDTQYF
- TRBV2 CASRDTFDEAFF
- TRBV5-1 CASSRDSNYGYTF
TRBD1 TRBV3-1/TRBV3-2 CASSHYSRDRGRTGELFF
TRBD2 TRBV7-2 CASSFSGGAETQYF
TRBD1 TRBV27 CASSQQGANYQPQHF
- TRBV6-2/TRBV6-3 CASSLTGEHSGNTIYF
- TRBV19 CASSIVVQTNTEAFF
- TRBV14 CASSRGQVDRGYTF
- TRBV27 CASSPRLGGRIGSQPQHF
TRBD1 TRBV10-3 CAIGGQGGGETQYF
- TRBV18 CASSPTLQDTNTEAFF
- TRBV7-8 CASSPGGSGNTIYF
TRBD2 TRBV6-1 CASSEEVAGGRYQETQYF
TRBD1 TRBV4-1 CASSHGQGAGANVLTF
- TRBV7-9 CASSLGSGNTEAFF
- TRBV11-2 CASSPTQGLDTQYF
TRBD2 TRBV7-2 CASSALAGGHGELFF
- TRBV5-5 CASSLNTEAFF
- TRBV2 CASSGEAGVAKLFF